This TCR beta chain is drawn from a study of human T cells and chemical hapten exposure. Study-wide results and limits: Alopecia in all donors means immunity may differ from healthy individuals.

V lost 3 bases and J lost 5, with 13 bases in between. The CDR3 totals 14 residues. Per germline, CDR1 SGHNT and CDR2 YENEEA. Comment on this clonotype: What it binds is unknown.

The library put unique molecular identifiers onto individual cDNA molecules. MiXCR, applied by TCRdb to the RACE reads, yields one record per CDR3 protein. The data hold some 380,000 distinct CDR3 sequences, with approximately 4.4% observed a single time. Time point denoted: patch test 1, 2 weeks after DPC sensitization. Sample treatment: therapeutic diphenylcyclopropenone sensitization with weekly scalp DPC. Participating donors were patients with alopecia, aged 18 to 70 years, considered appropriate candidates for DPC. The source of this sequence is a woman in her 50s with alopecia areata. Some clones in this sample may be carry-over from other donors' samples. Source: whole blood, taken in connection with sensitization to the hapten diphenylcyclopropenone (DPC). The genes are TRBV11-3 and TRBJ2-5, with no clear D. CDR3 in DNA: TGTGCCAGCAGCTTTGGGTCCATGGAGGAGACCCAGTACTTC. It yields the protein CASSFGSMEETQYF.